This record covers a single T cell receptor (beta chain). The antigen remains unidentified. Germline V gene sequence: CDR1 SQVTM, CDR2 ANQGSEA. This CDR3 comprises 11 residues. All TRB cDNA libraries came from 5' RACE performed with UMI labels. For each CDR3 protein, TCRdb gives one entry from its re-call of the 5' RACE reads, without DNA. This table holds tens of thousands of distinct CDR3 sequences. This sample is drawn from a study of CXCR3-negative and CXCR3-positive naive CD8 T cells. Study-wide results and caveats: Similarly elevated diversity marked both naive subsets, with memory CD8+ cells showing far lower diversity. With surface CD5 comparable between naive subsets, TCR strength was estimated using properties derived from the TRB CDR3. Within a donor, both naive subsets shared TRBV-TRBJ usage, unlike memory cells. CXCR3-positive naive cells had more hydrophobic TRB CDR3s than CXCR3-negative naive cells.

Naivety in CD8+ T cells corresponded to a CD45RO-CCR7+CD27+CD95- phenotype. The source is a human donor in good health. Some clones in this sample may be carry-over from other donors' samples. This rearrangement joins TRBV29-1 to TRBJ1-2. The specimen sequenced was naive CXCR3+ CD8+ T cells from blood. Subset defined: CD45RO-CCR7+CD27+CD95- naive CD8+ T cells expressing CXCR3 (TNR3+). The CDR3 here is CSVIYGYGYTF.